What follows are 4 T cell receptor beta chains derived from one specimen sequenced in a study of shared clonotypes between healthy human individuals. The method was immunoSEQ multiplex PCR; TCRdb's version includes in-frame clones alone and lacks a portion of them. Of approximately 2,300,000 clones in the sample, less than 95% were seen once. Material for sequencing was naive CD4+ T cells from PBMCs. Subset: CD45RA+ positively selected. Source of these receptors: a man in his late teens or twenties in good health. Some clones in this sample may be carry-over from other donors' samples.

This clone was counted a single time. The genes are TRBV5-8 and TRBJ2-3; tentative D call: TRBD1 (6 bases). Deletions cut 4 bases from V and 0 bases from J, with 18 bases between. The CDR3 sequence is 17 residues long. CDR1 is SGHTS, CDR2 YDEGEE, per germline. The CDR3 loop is CASSPWGRGQSTDTQYF. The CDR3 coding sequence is TGTGCCAGCAGCCCATGGGGGCGCGGACAGAGCACAGATACGCAGTATTTT.

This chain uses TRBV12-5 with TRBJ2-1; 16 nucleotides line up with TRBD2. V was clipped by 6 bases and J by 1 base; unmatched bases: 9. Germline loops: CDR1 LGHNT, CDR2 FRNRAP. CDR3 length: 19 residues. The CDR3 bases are TGTGCTAGTGGCATGACGGGACTAGCGGGAGGGAGATCCTACAATGAGCAGTTCTTC. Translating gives CASGMTGLAGGRSYNEQFF.

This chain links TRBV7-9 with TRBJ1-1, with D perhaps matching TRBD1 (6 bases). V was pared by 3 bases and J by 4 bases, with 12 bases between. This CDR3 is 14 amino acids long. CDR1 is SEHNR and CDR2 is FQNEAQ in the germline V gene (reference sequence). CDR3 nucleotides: TGTGCCAGCAGCTTTGAGGGGGGAGGCACTGAAGCTTTCTTT. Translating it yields CASSFEGGGTEAFF.

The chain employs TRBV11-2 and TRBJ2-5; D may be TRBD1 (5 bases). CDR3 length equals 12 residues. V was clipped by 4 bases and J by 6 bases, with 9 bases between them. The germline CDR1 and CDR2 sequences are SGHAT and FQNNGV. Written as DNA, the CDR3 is TGTGCCAGCAGCTACCACAGGCAGACCCAGTACTTC. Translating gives CASSYHRQTQYF.